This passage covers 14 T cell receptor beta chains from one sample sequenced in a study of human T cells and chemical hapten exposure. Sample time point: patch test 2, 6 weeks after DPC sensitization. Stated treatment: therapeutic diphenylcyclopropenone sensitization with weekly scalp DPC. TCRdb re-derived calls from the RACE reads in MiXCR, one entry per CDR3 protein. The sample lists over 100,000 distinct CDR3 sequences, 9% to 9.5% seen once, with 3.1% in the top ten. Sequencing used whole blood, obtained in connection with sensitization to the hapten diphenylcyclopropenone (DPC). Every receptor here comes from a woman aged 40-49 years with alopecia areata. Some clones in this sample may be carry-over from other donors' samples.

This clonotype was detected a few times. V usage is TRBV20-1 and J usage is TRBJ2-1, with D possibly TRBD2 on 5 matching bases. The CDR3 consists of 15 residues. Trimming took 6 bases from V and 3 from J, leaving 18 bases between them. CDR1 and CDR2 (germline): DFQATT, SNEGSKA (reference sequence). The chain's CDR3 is CSATPGPGNYNEQFF. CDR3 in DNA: TGCAGTGCGACTCCTGGGCCGGGGAACTACAATGAGCAGTTCTTC.

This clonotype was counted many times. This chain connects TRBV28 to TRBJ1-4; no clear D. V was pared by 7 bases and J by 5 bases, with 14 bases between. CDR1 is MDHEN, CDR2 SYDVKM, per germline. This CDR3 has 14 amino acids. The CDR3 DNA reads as TGTGCCAGCAATAGTGACCTCAGAAATGAAAAACTGTTTTTT. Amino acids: CASNSDLRNEKLFF.

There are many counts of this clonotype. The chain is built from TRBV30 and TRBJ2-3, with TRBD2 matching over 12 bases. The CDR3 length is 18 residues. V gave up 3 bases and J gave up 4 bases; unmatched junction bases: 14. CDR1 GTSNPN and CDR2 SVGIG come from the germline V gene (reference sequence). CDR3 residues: CAWSPLLASGGAPDTQYF. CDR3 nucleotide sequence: TGTGCCTGGAGCCCTCTTCTTGCTAGCGGGGGGGCCCCAGATACGCAGTATTTT. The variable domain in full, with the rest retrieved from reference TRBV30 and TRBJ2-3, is SQTIHQWPATLVQPVGSPLSLECTVEGTSNPNLYWYRQAAGRGLQLLFYSVGIGQISSEVPQNLSASRPQDRQFILSSKKLLLSDSGFYLCAWSPLLASGGAPDTQYFGPGTRLTVL.

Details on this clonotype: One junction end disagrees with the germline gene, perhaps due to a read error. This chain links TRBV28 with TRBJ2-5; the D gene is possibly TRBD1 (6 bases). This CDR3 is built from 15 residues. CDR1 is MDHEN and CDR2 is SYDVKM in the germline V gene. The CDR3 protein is CANSLQGQGMETQYF. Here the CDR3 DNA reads TGTGCCAACAGTTTACAGGGTCAGGGGATGGAGACCCAGTACTTC.

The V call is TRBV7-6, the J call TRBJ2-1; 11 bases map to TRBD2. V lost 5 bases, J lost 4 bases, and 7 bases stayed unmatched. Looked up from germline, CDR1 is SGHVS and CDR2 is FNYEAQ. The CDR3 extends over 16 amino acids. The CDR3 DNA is TGTGCCAGCAGCCCCCGGTCTAGCGGGGGGTACAATGAGCAGTTCTTC. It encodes CASSPRSSGGYNEQFF.

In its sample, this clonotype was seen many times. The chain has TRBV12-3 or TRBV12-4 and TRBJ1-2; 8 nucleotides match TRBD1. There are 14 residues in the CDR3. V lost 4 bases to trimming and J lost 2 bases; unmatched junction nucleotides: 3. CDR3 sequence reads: CASSSRQGNYGYTF. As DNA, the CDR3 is TGTGCCAGCAGTTCGAGACAGGGGAACTATGGCTACACCTTC.

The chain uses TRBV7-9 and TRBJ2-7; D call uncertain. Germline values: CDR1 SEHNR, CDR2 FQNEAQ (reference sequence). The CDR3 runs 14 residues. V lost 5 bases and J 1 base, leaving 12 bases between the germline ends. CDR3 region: CASSPTKGSYEQYF. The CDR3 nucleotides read TGTGCCAGCAGCCCCACAAAGGGTTCCTACGAGCAGTACTTC.

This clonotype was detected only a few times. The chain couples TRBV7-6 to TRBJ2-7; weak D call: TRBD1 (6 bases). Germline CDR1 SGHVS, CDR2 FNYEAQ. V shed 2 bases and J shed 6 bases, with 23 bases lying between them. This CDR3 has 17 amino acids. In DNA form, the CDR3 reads TGTGCCAGCAGCTTACTAACAGGGAAACTAAGGGGACGCGAGCAGTACTTC. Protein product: CASSLLTGKLRGREQYF.

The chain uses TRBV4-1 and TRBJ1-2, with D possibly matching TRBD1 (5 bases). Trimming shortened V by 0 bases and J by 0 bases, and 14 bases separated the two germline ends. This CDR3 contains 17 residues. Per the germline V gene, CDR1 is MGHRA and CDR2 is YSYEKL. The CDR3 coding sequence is TGCGCCAGCAGCCAAGATCCGGGGGACTTAGCTAACTATGGCTACACCTTC. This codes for CASSQDPGDLANYGYTF.

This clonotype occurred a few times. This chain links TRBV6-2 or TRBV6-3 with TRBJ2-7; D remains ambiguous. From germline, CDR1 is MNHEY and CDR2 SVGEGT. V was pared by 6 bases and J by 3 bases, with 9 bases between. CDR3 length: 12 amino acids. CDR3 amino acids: CASSSQSYEQYF. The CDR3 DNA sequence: TGTGCCAGCAGCTCCCAGAGCTACGAGCAGTACTTC.

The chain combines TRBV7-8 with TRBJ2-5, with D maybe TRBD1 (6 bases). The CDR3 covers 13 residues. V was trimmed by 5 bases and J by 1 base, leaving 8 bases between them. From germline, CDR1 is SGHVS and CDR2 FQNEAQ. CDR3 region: CASSRDTQETQYF. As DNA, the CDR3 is TGTGCCAGCAGCCGGGACACCCAAGAGACCCAGTACTTC.

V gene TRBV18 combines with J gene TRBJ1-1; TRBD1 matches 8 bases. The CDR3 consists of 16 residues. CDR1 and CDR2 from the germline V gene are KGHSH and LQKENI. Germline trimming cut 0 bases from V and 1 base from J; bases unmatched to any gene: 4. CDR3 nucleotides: TGTGCCAGCTCACCACCGCGAGGGACAGGGAACACTGAAGCTTTCTTT. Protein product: CASSPPRGTGNTEAFF.

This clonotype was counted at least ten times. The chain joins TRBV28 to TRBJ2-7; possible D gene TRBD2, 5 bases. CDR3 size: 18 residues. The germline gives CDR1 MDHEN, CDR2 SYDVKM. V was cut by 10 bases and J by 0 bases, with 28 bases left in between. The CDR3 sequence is CATNTMRGQLRTSYEQYF. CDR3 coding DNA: TGTGCCACCAATACAATGCGCGGGCAGCTTAGGACCTCCTACGAGCAGTACTTC.

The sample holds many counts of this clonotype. CDR3 coding DNA: TGTGCCAGCAGCTTCCCCGGACAGGGCGCCACTGAAGCTTTCTTT. Its protein is CASSFPGQGATEAFF. The rearrangement uses TRBV7-9 and TRBJ1-1; 8 positions agree with TRBD1. The CDR3 has 15 residues. Germline V gene lookup returns CDR1 SEHNR and CDR2 FQNEAQ (reference sequence). Losses at the gene ends were 3 bases for V and 4 bases for J; bases not matched to a gene: 7.